The rows below give T cell receptor beta chains drawn from one sample of a study of T cells in Graves' hyperthyroidism and ophthalmopathy. TCRdb ran MiXCR on the multiplex PCR reads and lists one entry per CDR3 protein. The sample carries a few hundred thousand distinct CDR3 sequences, 40% to 55% recorded once. Sequenced input: peripheral blood or thyroid tissue (not recorded which). The origin of the receptors is a woman under 30 with Graves' hyperthyroidism. Each CDR3 is given without its conserved first and last residue.

cdr3_aa: ASSMGHTGELF
j_call: TRBJ2-2
cdr3_length: 11
v_call: TRBV19

cdr3_aa: ASRLLVNYGYT
j_call: TRBJ1-2
cdr3_length: 11
v_call: TRBV2

cdr3_aa: AISPGTPNTGELF
j_call: TRBJ2-2
cdr3_length: 13
v_call: TRBV10-3

cdr3_aa: ASNSRVLANTGELF
j_call: TRBJ2-2
cdr3_length: 14
v_call: TRBV6-6

cdr3_aa: ASSPSGRGLETQY
j_call: TRBJ2-5
cdr3_length: 13
v_call: TRBV12-3/TRBV12-4

cdr3_aa: ASSPFAGLTQETQY
j_call: TRBJ2-5
cdr3_length: 14
v_call: TRBV5-5

cdr3_aa: AIRGTGDGYGYT
j_call: TRBJ1-2
cdr3_length: 12
v_call: TRBV10-3

cdr3_aa: ASSWTSGDYGYT
j_call: TRBJ1-2
cdr3_length: 12
v_call: TRBV7-9

cdr3_aa: ASSLNTDGGEQY
j_call: TRBJ2-7
cdr3_length: 12
v_call: TRBV5-1

cdr3_aa: ASSIGRMNYGYT
j_call: TRBJ1-2
cdr3_length: 12
v_call: TRBV19

cdr3_aa: ASARQGTDTQY
j_call: TRBJ2-3
cdr3_length: 11
v_call: TRBV19

cdr3_aa: AWREGTASYEQY
j_call: TRBJ2-7
cdr3_length: 12
v_call: TRBV30

cdr3_aa: ASSFSGIAETQY
j_call: TRBJ2-5
cdr3_length: 12
v_call: TRBV7-9

cdr3_aa: ASSLNLGGNIQY
j_call: TRBJ2-4
cdr3_length: 12
v_call: TRBV7-2

cdr3_aa: ASSEKFQGVLNTEAF
j_call: TRBJ1-1
cdr3_length: 15
v_call: TRBV2

cdr3_aa: ATKGSRSGELF
j_call: TRBJ2-2
cdr3_length: 11
v_call: TRBV2

cdr3_aa: ASSPWGGDEQY
j_call: TRBJ2-7
cdr3_length: 11
v_call: TRBV7-3

cdr3_aa: SARGETSGIEYEH
j_call: TRBJ1-5
cdr3_length: 13
v_call: TRBV20-1

cdr3_aa: ASSLVGTGDGYT
j_call: TRBJ1-2
cdr3_length: 12
v_call: TRBV7-9

cdr3_aa: ASSIRTGPNQPQH
j_call: TRBJ1-5
cdr3_length: 13
v_call: TRBV19

cdr3_aa: SARDSGREETQY
j_call: TRBJ2-5
cdr3_length: 12
v_call: TRBV20-1

cdr3_aa: ASSWGINQPQH
j_call: TRBJ1-5
cdr3_length: 11
v_call: TRBV5-1

cdr3_aa: AIRMGGNTIY
j_call: TRBJ1-3
cdr3_length: 10
v_call: TRBV10-3

cdr3_aa: ASSQNRVNEKLF
j_call: TRBJ1-4
cdr3_length: 12
v_call: TRBV7-9

cdr3_aa: ASSLAGPISTDTQY
j_call: TRBJ2-3
cdr3_length: 14
v_call: TRBV7-2

cdr3_aa: ASSLDPGRYGYT
j_call: TRBJ1-2
cdr3_length: 12
v_call: TRBV5-5

cdr3_aa: ASRGSTGAGYT
j_call: TRBJ1-2
cdr3_length: 11
v_call: TRBV2

cdr3_aa: SASLAGLRLYEQY
j_call: TRBJ2-7
cdr3_length: 13
v_call: TRBV20-1

cdr3_aa: ASSSTRVPYEQY
j_call: TRBJ2-7
cdr3_length: 12
v_call: TRBV3-1

cdr3_aa: ASSHRDANTGELF
j_call: TRBJ2-2
cdr3_length: 13
v_call: TRBV7-9

cdr3_aa: ASSGGGGIHEKLF
j_call: TRBJ1-4
cdr3_length: 13
v_call: TRBV9

cdr3_aa: SVSGQHNTEAF
j_call: TRBJ1-1
cdr3_length: 11
v_call: TRBV29-1

cdr3_aa: ASSDPGTGGHSPQH
j_call: TRBJ1-5
cdr3_length: 14
v_call: TRBV2

cdr3_aa: SARQGECNQPQH
j_call: TRBJ1-5
cdr3_length: 12
v_call: TRBV29-1

cdr3_aa: SAPPAGTSLVEQY
j_call: TRBJ2-7
cdr3_length: 13
v_call: TRBV20-1

cdr3_aa: ASVPDRGHTEAF
j_call: TRBJ1-1
cdr3_length: 12
v_call: TRBV7-2

cdr3_aa: ASKLADNTGELF
j_call: TRBJ2-2
cdr3_length: 12
v_call: TRBV19

cdr3_aa: ASSLGYSGGNEQF
j_call: TRBJ2-1
cdr3_length: 13
v_call: TRBV7-6

cdr3_aa: AWSVVTGFYEQY
j_call: TRBJ2-7
cdr3_length: 12
v_call: TRBV7-9

cdr3_aa: ASSSTGSDEQF
j_call: TRBJ2-1
cdr3_length: 11
v_call: TRBV5-1

cdr3_aa: ASSTGGLGNQPQH
j_call: TRBJ1-5
cdr3_length: 13
v_call: TRBV25-1

cdr3_aa: ASSFAEQY
j_call: TRBJ2-7
cdr3_length: 8
v_call: TRBV12-3/TRBV12-4

cdr3_aa: ASSHTSSGRYSYEQY
j_call: TRBJ2-7
cdr3_length: 15
v_call: TRBV5-6

cdr3_aa: ASSLIHRDRGLAGGNTGELF
j_call: TRBJ2-2
cdr3_length: 20
v_call: TRBV5-5

cdr3_aa: ASSREDARYEQY
j_call: TRBJ2-7
cdr3_length: 12
v_call: TRBV4-1

cdr3_aa: ASTSGVNTGELF
j_call: TRBJ2-2
cdr3_length: 12
v_call: TRBV2

cdr3_aa: ASSYYRRGEAF
j_call: TRBJ1-1
cdr3_length: 11
v_call: TRBV6-5

cdr3_aa: ASRSSLNYGYT
j_call: TRBJ1-2
cdr3_length: 11
v_call: TRBV7-9